The text below deals with one TCR beta chain. Its specificity is unknown. PCR employed 60 Vbeta and 13 Jbeta primers. Some clones are missing from TCRdb's copy, which holds only in-frame ones; the method was immunoSEQ multiplex PCR. In total, the table holds around 100,000 clones. The record originates from a study of cytomegalovirus exposure and HLA in healthy donors. Study-wide findings and caveats: CMV serostatus was the sole immune exposure data available. Most of the TCR beta V segments (in an earlier analysis) were productive either about 90% or about 30% of the time. A later analysis reported that several of the most significant clusters appeared to be linked to common viral pathogens, among them Epstein-Barr virus. TCR beta V- and J-gene trimming, according to a later analysis, was linked to a missense DCLRE1C variant.

The CDR3 loop spans 15 amino acids. V was pared by 0 bases and J by 1 base, with 10 bases between. Germline CDR1 SGHNT, CDR2 YYREEE (reference sequence). Sequences were obtained from PBMCs. V gene TRBV5-4 combines with J gene TRBJ1-1; D is unresolved. This sequence originates from a man in his thirties or forties in good health and CMV-seronegative. CDR3 loop: CASSLDVLTNTEAFF. CDR3 sequence (DNA): TGTGCCAGCAGCTTGGACGTACTAACGAACACTGAAGCTTTCTTT.